These 22 T cell receptor beta chains share one sample of origin, sequenced in a study of T cells after yellow fever vaccination. Each CDR3 protein is one row after TCRdb ran MiXCR on the 5' RACE reads. The table records around 340,000 distinct CDR3 sequences, around 12% of them present only once. The material was CD4+ T cells sorted from PBMCs, obtained 15 days after the yellow fever booster vaccination. Receptors were obtained from a man between 18 and 29 years old who received the YFV17D yellow fever vaccine.

This clonotype was observed a handful of times. This chain joins TRBV9 and TRBJ2-4; D is perhaps TRBD1 or TRBD2 (5 bases each). In germline, CDR1 is SGDLS, CDR2 YYNGEE. Between the trimmed V and J ends, which lost 3 bases and 1 base, there was a span of 17 bases. The CDR3 has 17 amino acids. The DNA for the CDR3 is TGTGCCAGCAGCGCTCGAGGGGAGAATTGGGCCAAAAACATTCAGTACTTC. Translated: CASSARGENWAKNIQYF.

This clonotype was found a few times. The chain is built from TRBV28 and TRBJ2-2, with a possible D match to TRBD2 (7 bases). CDR1 and CDR2 from the germline V gene are MDHEN and SYDVKM. V dropped 4 bases and J dropped 7 bases, with 19 bases sitting between them. This CDR3 region has 16 residues. The CDR3 DNA is TGTGCCAGCAGTTACGTGGCAGGGGCTAGCGGCGGGGAGCTGTTTTTT. It encodes CASSYVAGASGGELFF.

This clonotype was picked up many times. The rearrangement uses TRBV20-1 and TRBJ1-1, with D tentatively TRBD1 (5 bases). Trimming took 3 bases from V and 0 from J, leaving 11 bases between them. CDR1 is DFQATT and CDR2 is SNEGSKA in the germline V gene (reference sequence). The CDR3 has 14 residues. The CDR3 DNA follows: TGCAGTGCTAGGTCCGGGACGGTGAACACTGAAGCTTTCTTT. Its protein product is CSARSGTVNTEAFF.

This clonotype has a handful of counts. The chain links TRBV24-1 to TRBJ2-3, with D possibly being TRBD1 (6 bases). This CDR3 contains 15 residues. CDR1 and CDR2 from the germline V gene are KGHDR and SFDVKD. Trimming pared 3 bases from V and 4 bases from J, leaving 13 bases between. The CDR3 is CATSDPRGGSDTQYF. The CDR3 DNA sequence: TGTGCCACCAGTGATCCCAGGGGCGGGTCAGATACGCAGTATTTT.

This clonotype was seen a few times. CDR3 DNA sequence: TGTGCCAGCAGCGTAGGGAGTTACGCGAACACCGGGGAGCTGTTTTTT. Its translation: CASSVGSYANTGELFF. The chain combines TRBV9 with TRBJ2-2; D gene unclear. Germline V lookup: CDR1 SGDLS, CDR2 YYNGEE. V was cut by 0 bases and J by 0 bases, with 9 bases left in between. The CDR3 is made up of 16 amino acids.

This clonotype was seen a few times. This rearrangement joins TRBV4-3 to TRBJ2-1; a possible D gene is TRBD2 (6 bases). This CDR3 spans 17 amino acids. Germline loops: CDR1 LGHNA, CDR2 YSLEER. V lost 2 bases and J 5 bases, leaving 19 bases between the germline ends. The CDR3 DNA follows: TGCGCCAGCAGCCAACGGGACTTCCTTTCTGTCGACAATGAGCAGTTCTTC. It specifies CASSQRDFLSVDNEQFF.

This clonotype showed up just a few times. V is TRBV5-6 and J is TRBJ1-2, with a possible D match to TRBD1 (5 bases). Deletions cut 6 bases from V and 4 bases from J, with 13 bases between. CDR3 length: 13 amino acids. Germline loops: CDR1 SGHDT, CDR2 YYEEEE. Here the CDR3 DNA reads TGTGCCAGCAATAAGGGGTGGAGCTATGGCTACACCTTC. Its protein is CASNKGWSYGYTF.

The V gene is TRBV7-9, the J gene TRBJ2-7; 12 positions match TRBD1. After removal of 3 bases from V and 5 bases from J, the junction contained 8 bases not matched to a gene. The germline CDR1 and CDR2 sequences are SEHNR and FQNEAQ (reference sequence). The CDR3 is made up of 16 amino acids. CDR3 DNA: TGTGCCAGCAGCTTTCTTATGGGACAGGGGGCCCACGAGCAGTACTTC. Its protein product is CASSFLMGQGAHEQYF.

At least ten counts were recorded for this clonotype. This chain uses TRBV7-9 with TRBJ1-1; the D gene is possibly TRBD1 (5 bases). The CDR3 loop spans 14 amino acids. The V gene lost 5 bases and the J gene lost 1 base, with 11 bases spanning the gap. Germline V gives CDR1 SEHNR, CDR2 FQNEAQ (reference sequence). The CDR3 here is CASSPSGGNTEAFF. The DNA for the CDR3 is TGTGCCAGCAGCCCTAGCGGGGGGAACACTGAAGCTTTCTTT.

This sequence joins TRBV25-1 and TRBJ1-3, with a possible D match to TRBD1 (6 bases). CDR1 and CDR2 from the germline V gene are MGHDK and SYGVNS. The CDR3 runs to 14 residues. V lost 6 bases and J 2 bases, leaving 11 bases between the germline ends. This CDR3 is CASRSGVAGNTIYF. CDR3 DNA: TGTGCCAGCAGATCAGGGGTAGCTGGAAACACCATATATTTT.

This clonotype was seen more than once but under ten times. The rearrangement uses TRBV7-9 and TRBJ1-3; D is unclear. Germline loops: CDR1 SEHNR, CDR2 FQNEAQ (reference sequence). The V end lost 0 bases, the J end lost 7 bases, and 7 bases lay between the germline ends. This CDR3 has 13 amino acids. CDR3 region: CASSLAGLNTIYF. The CDR3 coding sequence is TGTGCCAGCAGCTTAGCTGGGTTGAACACCATATATTTT.

The table lists this clonotype with many counts. This chain uses TRBV5-1 with TRBJ2-7; 8 bases fit TRBD1. The J segment lost 7 bases and the V segment lost 0 bases, leaving 6 bases of the junction unmatched. The germline CDR1 and CDR2 sequences are SGHRS and YFSETQ. The CDR3 is 14 residues long. CDR3 coding DNA: TGCGCCAGCAGCTTGGGACAGGGGACGGGGGAGCAGTACGTC. It encodes CASSLGQGTGEQYV.

The sample holds a few counts of this clonotype. The rearrangement joins TRBV5-1 to TRBJ1-2; TRBD1 matches 8 bases. CDR1 SGHRS and CDR2 YFSETQ come from the germline V gene. This CDR3 is 14 amino acids long. V lost 4 bases, J lost 4 bases, and 6 bases stayed unmatched. Here the CDR3 DNA reads TGCGCCAGCAGCGCCGGACAGGGCTTCTATGGCTACACCTTC. Residues: CASSAGQGFYGYTF.

This clonotype occurred a few times. CDR3 region: CASSQEQRNIQYF. CDR3 nucleotide sequence: TGCGCCAGCAGCCAAGAACAGCGGAACATTCAGTACTTC. The genes are TRBV4-3 and TRBJ2-4; perhaps TRBD2 as D (5 bases). CDR3 length equals 13 residues. Germline CDR1 and CDR2: LGHNA and YSLEER. V gave up 0 bases and J gave up 7 bases, with 7 bases separating them.

This clonotype was observed a handful of times. The chain uses TRBV6-5 and TRBJ2-7; D unclear. Trimming stripped 0 bases from V and 1 base from J, with 7 bases between. This CDR3 is built from 14 residues. CDR1 and CDR2 from the germline V gene are MNHEY and SVGAGI. This chain's CDR3 is CASSYSRASYEQYV. The CDR3 coding sequence is TGTGCCAGCAGTTACTCTAGGGCGTCCTACGAGCAGTACGTC.

This clonotype was detected many times. V and J are TRBV28 and TRBJ2-7, with D unresolved. V was cut by 5 bases and J by 4 bases, with 9 bases left in between. The CDR3 has 12 residues. The germline gives CDR1 MDHEN, CDR2 SYDVKM. The CDR3 DNA follows: TGTGCCAGCAGTCCCCAGAGTTACGAGCAGTACTTC. Its protein is CASSPQSYEQYF.

The chain recombines TRBV12-3 or TRBV12-4 with TRBJ1-1, with a weak D call TRBD1 (6 bases). CDR3 length equals 12 residues. Trimming took off 7 bases at V and 10 bases at J, with 16 bases between the two ends. The CDR3 protein is CASIPIRGGAFF. The DNA for the CDR3 is TGTGCCAGCATCCCTATCAGGGGAGGAGCTTTCTTT.

This chain joins TRBV2 and TRBJ2-1; no firm D call. V was shortened by 2 bases and J by 4 bases, with 6 bases between the two germline ends. This CDR3 spans 13 amino acids. Per the germline V gene, CDR1 is SNHLY and CDR2 is FYNNEI. In DNA, the CDR3 is TGTGCCAGCAGTGAAAACACGTACAATGAGCAGTTCTTC. This encodes CASSENTYNEQFF.

This clonotype was detected a few times. The gene calls are TRBV28 and TRBJ1-2; 7 bases match TRBD1. The CDR3 is 13 residues long. Germline V gene sequence: CDR1 MDHEN, CDR2 SYDVKM. V lost 7 bases, J lost 2 bases, and 4 bases stayed unmatched. The CDR3 loop is CASTGGSNYGYTF. CDR3 nucleotides: TGTGCCAGCACAGGGGGATCAAACTATGGCTACACCTTC.

The V and J genes are TRBV7-9 and TRBJ1-2; tentatively, D is TRBD1 (6 bases). The germline gives CDR1 SEHNR, CDR2 FQNEAQ (reference sequence). Trimming removed 6 bases at V and 7 bases at J, with 18 bases between. CDR3 length equals 14 residues. CDR3 nucleotide sequence: TGTGCCAGCAGTTTTGGATCGACAGGCTCTGGCTACACCTTC. Translation gives CASSFGSTGSGYTF.

The CDR3 DNA is TGTGCCAGCAGCCAAGTACGGAATTCACCCCTCCACTTT. It yields the protein CASSQVRNSPLHF. V usage is TRBV14 and J usage is TRBJ1-6; no clear D. CDR3 size: 13 residues. The ends were cut back, 1 base at V and 7 bases at J, with 5 bases in the middle. Germline V gene sequence: CDR1 SGHDN, CDR2 FVKESK.

A note on this clonotype: One end of the junction does not line up with germline, which may come from a read error. V gene TRBV4-1 combines with J gene TRBJ2-5; D unresolved. CDR3 size: 13 residues. The germline CDR1 and CDR2 sequences are MGHRA and YSYEKL. CDR3 sequence: CASSQPAQGTQYF. The CDR3, as DNA: TGCGCCAGCAGCCAACCGGCGCAAGGGACCCAGTACTTC.